The present T cell receptor (beta chain) was sequenced within a study of cytomegalovirus exposure and HLA in healthy donors. Study outcomes and limitations: The classifier reportedly diagnosed cytomegalovirus status with high sensitivity and specificity. Some TCR beta chains (roughly 150 of them) were listed as cytomegalovirus-associated. In vitro work confirmed that a few CMV-associated chains recognize CMV antigens.

This CDR3 comprises 16 residues. Germline-derived CDR1 and CDR2 are LNHDA and SQIVND (reference sequence). The V and J ends lost 5 bases and 6 bases, in that order; junction bases with no gene match: 9. Sequencing was performed with immunoSEQ multiplex PCR; in TCRdb, only in-frame clones are kept and a portion is missing. Among roughly 130,000 clones listed, 88% were seen once. This clone was picked up one time. The target antigen is unknown. V usage is TRBV19 and J usage is TRBJ1-5; 11 bases fit TRBD1. The material sequenced was PBMCs. This clonotype was obtained from a man under 40 in good health and CMV-seronegative. The CDR3 sequence is CASSGLDRGQFQPQHF. The CDR3 region has the DNA TGTGCCAGTAGTGGGTTGGACAGGGGGCAGTTTCAGCCCCAGCATTTT.